These 15 T cell receptor beta chains came from one sample sequenced in a study of human T cells and chemical hapten exposure. One entry per CDR3 protein results from TCRdb running MiXCR on the RACE reads. Found here are 75,000 to 95,000 distinct CDR3 sequences, about an eighth of them singletons; the top ten hold roughly 3.4%. Regarding time point: patch test 1, 2 weeks after DPC sensitization. Treatment meaning: therapeutic diphenylcyclopropenone sensitization with weekly scalp DPC. This specimen was whole blood, taken in connection with sensitization to the hapten diphenylcyclopropenone (DPC). Source of these receptors: a woman aged 55-69 years with alopecia areata. Some clones in this sample may be carry-over from other donors' samples.

This clonotype has a count of ten or more. In DNA form, the CDR3 reads TGTGCCAGCAGTAACCGGGACAGAGGAAACACCATATATTTT. The encoded protein is CASSNRDRGNTIYF. V usage is TRBV9 and J usage is TRBJ1-3; the match to TRBD1 covers 7 bases. The CDR3 sequence is 14 residues long. V shed 5 bases and J 4 bases; nucleotides not matched to a gene: 6. Germline values: CDR1 SGDLS, CDR2 YYNGEE. The full variable domain, in which reference TRBV9 and TRBJ1-3 provide the parts outside the CDR3, is DSGVTQTPKHLITATGQRVTLRCSPRSGDLSVYWYQQSLDQGLQFLIQYYNGEERAKGNILERFSAQQFPDLHSELNLSSLELGDSALYFCASSNRDRGNTIYFGEGSWLTVV.

This chain connects TRBV7-9 to TRBJ1-5; D not resolved. The V gene lost 5 bases and the J gene lost 5 bases, with 13 bases spanning the gap. The CDR3 loop spans 14 amino acids. CDR1 is SEHNR, CDR2 FQNEAQ, per germline (reference sequence). The CDR3 nucleotides read TGTGCCAGCAGCCTAAATGATGGGTATCAGCCCCAGCATTTT. It translates to CASSLNDGYQPQHF.

This clonotype was observed a few times. V is TRBV29-1 and J is TRBJ1-2; perhaps TRBD1 as D (6 bases). V was pared by 6 bases and J by 8 bases, with 16 bases between. CDR3 length: 12 residues. From germline, CDR1 is SQVTM and CDR2 ANQGSEA. CDR3 residues: CSVVTGSGGYTF. The CDR3 nucleotides are TGCAGCGTGGTGACAGGATCCGGCGGCTACACCTTC.

This clonotype was counted at least ten times. V is TRBV3-1 and J is TRBJ1-1; a possible D gene is TRBD1 (6 bases). V shed 4 bases and J shed 5 bases, with 14 bases lying between them. The germline V gene has CDR1 LGHDT and CDR2 YNNKEL (reference sequence). The CDR3 is made up of 14 amino acids. The CDR3 is CASSRNRVKTEAFF. Here the CDR3 DNA reads TGTGCCAGCAGCCGGAACAGGGTAAAGACTGAAGCTTTCTTT.

This clonotype has at least ten counts. This chain joins TRBV6-4 and TRBJ2-1; weak D call: TRBD1 (5 bases). CDR3 size: 15 residues. Germline lookup yields CDR1 MRHNA and CDR2 SNTAGT. Trimming removed 1 base at V and 7 bases at J, with 14 bases between. The CDR3 protein is CASSDYHQGGNEQFF. As DNA, the CDR3 is TGTGCCAGCAGTGACTACCACCAGGGTGGGAATGAGCAGTTCTTC.

This clonotype occurred many times. V and J are TRBV19 and TRBJ2-6, with a tentative D call TRBD2 (6 bases). CDR1 is LNHDA and CDR2 is SQIVND in the germline V gene (reference sequence). V was clipped by 10 bases and J by 4 bases, with 17 bases between them. The CDR3 contains 15 residues. Here the CDR3 reads CATTLGGVGANVLTF. CDR3 nucleotides: TGTGCCACCACTCTTGGAGGGGTCGGGGCCAACGTCCTGACTTTC.

This clonotype showed up many times. The chain has TRBV10-1 and TRBJ2-7, with TRBD1 matching 7 bases. The CDR3 runs 14 residues. The germline V gene encodes CDR1 WNHNN and CDR2 SYGVQD (reference sequence). The V gene end was trimmed by 5 bases and the J gene end by 3 bases; junction bases not matched to a gene: 7. This CDR3 is CASSLNRDSYEQYF. CDR3 nucleotide sequence: TGCGCCAGCAGTCTTAACCGGGACAGCTACGAGCAGTACTTC.

Many counts were recorded for this clonotype. The gene calls are TRBV29-1 and TRBJ1-4; the D gene is possibly TRBD1 (5 bases). V lost 4 bases, J lost 2 bases, and 8 bases lay in between. Germline values: CDR1 SQVTM, CDR2 ANQGSEA. The CDR3 consists of 13 residues. DNA of the CDR3: TGCAGCGTTGGGGGCCACACTAATGAAAAACTGTTTTTT. Translation gives CSVGGHTNEKLFF.

This clonotype was seen many times. The chain couples TRBV30 to TRBJ2-2; D call uncertain. V was clipped by 2 bases and J by 4 bases, with 11 bases between them. The CDR3 runs 14 residues. Germline loops: CDR1 GTSNPN, CDR2 SVGIG (reference sequence). The CDR3 loop is CAWSSTAITGELFF. CDR3 in DNA: TGTGCCTGGAGTTCTACTGCCATCACCGGGGAGCTGTTTTTT.

Here the CDR3 DNA reads TGCGCCAGCAGAACATTCGGGACAGGGGACCTTAACTATGGCTACACCTTC. It codes for CASRTFGTGDLNYGYTF. V gene TRBV5-1 combines with J gene TRBJ1-2; 10 bases agree with TRBD1. CDR1 is SGHRS, CDR2 YFSETQ, per germline. This CDR3 region has 17 residues. With V trimmed by 5 bases and J by 1 base, 11 bases remained unmatched.

With respect to this clonotype: A clone one base away is much larger, so this may be a read error. The V and J genes are TRBV28 and TRBJ2-1; D remains ambiguous. CDR3 length: 14 residues. CDR1 and CDR2 (germline): MDHEN, SYDVKM. The CDR3 DNA reads as TGTGCCAGCCCTCCCGGCAGAAGCTACAATGATCAGTTCTTC. The encoded protein is CASPPGRSYNDQFF.

There are many counts of this clonotype. The CDR3 region is CSVGVGQADQPQHF. Here the CDR3 DNA reads TGCAGCGTTGGCGTCGGACAGGCCGATCAGCCCCAGCATTTT. The chain is built from TRBV29-1 and TRBJ1-5, with 7 bases fitting TRBD1. Germline V CDR1 and CDR2: SQVTM, ANQGSEA. V shed 4 bases, J shed 5 bases, and the junction held 8 bases outside the gene matches. This CDR3 has 14 amino acids.

This clonotype was counted many times. The rearrangement joins TRBV11-2 to TRBJ2-2, with D unclear. CDR3 size: 14 residues. The germline CDR1 and CDR2 sequences are SGHAT and FQNNGV. The V end lost 2 bases, the J end lost 1 base, and 5 bases lay between the germline ends. The CDR3 bases are TGTGCCAGCAGCTTAATCTTGAACACCGGGGAGCTGTTTTTT. Protein sequence: CASSLILNTGELFF.

This clonotype was seen a handful of times. The chain has TRBV12-3 or TRBV12-4 and TRBJ1-6; possible D gene TRBD1, 6 bases. The V and J ends lost 2 bases and 6 bases respectively, with 8 bases between them. CDR3 length: 14 amino acids. CDR3 protein: CASSLNRVNSPLHF. CDR3 nucleotides: TGTGCCAGCAGTTTAAACAGGGTTAATTCACCCCTCCACTTT.

This clonotype has only a few counts. This rearrangement joins TRBV3-1 to TRBJ2-1; 10 nucleotides match TRBD1. The CDR3 extends over 15 amino acids. The trim removed 1 base at V and 3 bases at J, leaving 0 bases unmatched. Germline CDR1 and CDR2: LGHDT and YNNKEL (reference sequence). Written as DNA, the CDR3 is TGTGCCAGCAGCCAAGGGACAGGGGGCTACAATGAGCAGTTCTTC. Translating it yields CASSQGTGGYNEQFF.